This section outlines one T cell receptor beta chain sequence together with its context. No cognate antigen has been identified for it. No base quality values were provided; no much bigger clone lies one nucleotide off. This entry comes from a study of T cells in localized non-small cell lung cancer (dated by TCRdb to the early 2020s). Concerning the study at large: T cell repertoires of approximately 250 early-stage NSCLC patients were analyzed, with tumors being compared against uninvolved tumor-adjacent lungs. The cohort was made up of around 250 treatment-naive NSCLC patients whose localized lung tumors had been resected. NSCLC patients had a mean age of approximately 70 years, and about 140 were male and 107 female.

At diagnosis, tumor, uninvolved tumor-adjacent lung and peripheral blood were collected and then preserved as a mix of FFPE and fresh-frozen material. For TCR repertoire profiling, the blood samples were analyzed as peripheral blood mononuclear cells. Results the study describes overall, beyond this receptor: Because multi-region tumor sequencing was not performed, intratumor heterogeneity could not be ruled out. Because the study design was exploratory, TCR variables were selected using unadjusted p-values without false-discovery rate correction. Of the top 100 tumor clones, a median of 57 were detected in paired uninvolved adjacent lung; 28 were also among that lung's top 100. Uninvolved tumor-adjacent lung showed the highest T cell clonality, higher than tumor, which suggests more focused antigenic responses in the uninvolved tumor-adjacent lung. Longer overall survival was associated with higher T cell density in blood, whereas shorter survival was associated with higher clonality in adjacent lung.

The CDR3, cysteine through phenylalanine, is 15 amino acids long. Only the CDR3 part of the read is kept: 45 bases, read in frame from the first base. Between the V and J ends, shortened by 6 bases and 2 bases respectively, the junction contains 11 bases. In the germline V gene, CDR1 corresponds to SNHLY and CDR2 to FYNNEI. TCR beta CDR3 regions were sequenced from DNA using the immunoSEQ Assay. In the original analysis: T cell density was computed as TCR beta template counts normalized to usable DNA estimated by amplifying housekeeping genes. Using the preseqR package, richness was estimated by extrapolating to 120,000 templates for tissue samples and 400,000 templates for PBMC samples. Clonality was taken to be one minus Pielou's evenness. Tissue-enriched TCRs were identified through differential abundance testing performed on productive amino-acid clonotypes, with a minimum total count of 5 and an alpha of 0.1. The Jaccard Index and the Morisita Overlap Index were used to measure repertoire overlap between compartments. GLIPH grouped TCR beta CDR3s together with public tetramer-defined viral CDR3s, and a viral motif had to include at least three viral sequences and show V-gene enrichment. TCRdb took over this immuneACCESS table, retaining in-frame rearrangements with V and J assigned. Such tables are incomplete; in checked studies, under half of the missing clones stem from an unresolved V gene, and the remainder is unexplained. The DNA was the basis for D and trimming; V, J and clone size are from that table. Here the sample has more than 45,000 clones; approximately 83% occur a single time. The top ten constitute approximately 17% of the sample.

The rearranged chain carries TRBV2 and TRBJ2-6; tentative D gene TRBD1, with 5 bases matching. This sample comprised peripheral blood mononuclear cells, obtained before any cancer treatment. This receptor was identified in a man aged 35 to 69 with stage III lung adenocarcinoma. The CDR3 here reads CASSYSGPGANVLTF. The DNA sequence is TGTGCCAGCAGCTACTCAGGGCCTGGGGCCAACGTCCTGACTTTC.